This is a list of T cell receptor beta chains from one sample in a study of neoadjuvant nivolumab and ipilimumab in lung cancer. Using immunoSEQ multiplex PCR, the repertoire was profiled, and TCRdb retains in-frame clones only, with some absent. The sample holds approximately 23,000 clones, more than 65% seen once. The sequencing here drew on peripheral blood, taken before neoadjuvant nivolumab, alone or with ipilimumab. Receptor source: an adult with non-small cell lung cancer. Each CDR3 is given with its conserved first and last residue. A D gene is named only where the DNA matches it firmly. Clone size, where shown, is once, few, many, or a class for clones that have expanded.

J: TRBJ1-1; size: NA; V: TRBV5-5; D: TRBD1; DNA: TGTGCCAGCAGCTCAGCCCAGGGACAGGGTAATGAAGCTTTCTTT; CDR3: CASSSAQGQGNEAFF
J: TRBJ1-1; size: NA; V: TRBV5-1; D: NA; DNA: TGCGCCAGCAGCTTGGCCCCACAGCGCACTGAAGCTTTCTTT; CDR3: CASSLAPQRTEAFF
J: TRBJ1-5; size: NA; V: TRBV7-2; D: NA; DNA: TGTGCCAGCAGCTTAGTCTTGTTTACTCAGCCCCAGCATTTT; CDR3: CASSLVLFTQPQHF
J: TRBJ2-5; size: NA; V: TRBV2; D: NA; DNA: TGTGCCAGCAGTCCGCAACGGGAGACCCAGTACTTC; CDR3: CASSPQRETQYF
J: TRBJ1-4; size: NA; V: TRBV2; D: TRBD1; DNA: TGTGCCAGCAAGACAGGGAGCGGGGATGAAAAACTGTTTTTT; CDR3: CASKTGSGDEKLFF
J: TRBJ1-2; size: NA; V: TRBV30; D: NA; DNA: TGTGCCTGGACCACGGGGAACTATGGCTACACCTTC; CDR3: CAWTTGNYGYTF
J: TRBJ2-7; size: NA; V: TRBV9; D: NA; DNA: TGTGCCAGCAGCGTCTCTGGGCGGGCCGAGCAGTACTTC; CDR3: CASSVSGRAEQYF
J: TRBJ2-1; size: few; V: TRBV6-1; D: TRBD1; DNA: TGTGCCAGCAAAAAGGACAGGGGGAACAATGAGCAGTTCTTC; CDR3: CASKKDRGNNEQFF
J: TRBJ2-2; size: NA; V: TRBV6-6; D: NA; DNA: TGTGCCAGCAGTTGGACAGCTACTAACACCGGGGAGCTGTTTTTT; CDR3: CASSWTATNTGELFF
J: TRBJ2-7; size: few; V: TRBV2; D: TRBD1; DNA: TGTGCCAGCAGTGAAGCCGGGACAGGGATATACGAGCAGTACTTC; CDR3: CASSEAGTGIYEQYF
J: TRBJ1-4; size: once; V: TRBV7-8; D: NA; DNA: TGTGCCAGCAGCAGGCAGGAAGGGGGAAATGAAAAACTGTTTTTT; CDR3: CASSRQEGGNEKLFF
J: TRBJ1-2; size: medium-sized; V: TRBV2; D: NA; DNA: TGTGCCAGCACCGGACAGATCCCGCGAGGCTACACCTTC; CDR3: CASTGQIPRGYTF
J: TRBJ1-1; size: few; V: TRBV6-1; D: NA; DNA: TGTGCCAGCCATGTGAATTGGGATACCACTGAAGCTTTCTTT; CDR3: CASHVNWDTTEAFF
J: TRBJ2-6; size: NA; V: TRBV6-1; D: NA; DNA: TGTGCCAGCAGTGAAGCGCTAGGTGGGTCCTCTCGGGCCAACGTCCTGACTTTC; CDR3: CASSEALGGSSRANVLTF
J: TRBJ2-7; size: NA; V: TRBV10-2; D: TRBD2; DNA: TGCGCCAGCAGTTCCAGCGGGAGTAACGAGCAGTACTTC; CDR3: CASSSSGSNEQYF
J: TRBJ2-4; size: NA; V: TRBV4-2; D: NA; DNA: TGTGCCAGCAGCCCGGTCGGGGGAGGAAACATTCAGTACTTC; CDR3: CASSPVGGGNIQYF
J: TRBJ2-1; size: NA; V: TRBV11-2; D: TRBD2; DNA: TGTGCCAGCAGCCGAACTAGCGGGAGTTTGAATGAGCAGTTCTTC; CDR3: CASSRTSGSLNEQFF
J: TRBJ2-7; size: medium-sized; V: TRBV14; D: NA; DNA: TGTGCCAGCAGCCATGCCTACGAGCAGTACTTC; CDR3: CASSHAYEQYF
J: TRBJ2-2; size: once; V: TRBV27; D: TRBD2; DNA: TGTGCCAGCAGTCCAACACTAGCGGTAAACACCGGGGAGCTGTTTTTT; CDR3: CASSPTLAVNTGELFF
J: TRBJ2-7; size: NA; V: TRBV7-7; D: NA; DNA: TGTGCTAGTTCGGGACACACTCCGCCCTACGAGCAGTACTTC; CDR3: CASSGHTPPYEQYF
J: TRBJ2-3; size: once; V: TRBV5-1; D: TRBD2; DNA: TGCGCCAGCAGCACAGGGACTAGCGGGGGCCTTACAGATACGCAGTATTTT; CDR3: CASSTGTSGGLTDTQYF
J: TRBJ1-1; size: NA; V: TRBV5-5; D: NA; DNA: TGTGCCAGCAGCTTGGGTCCAGAGAAAGCGAACACTGAAGCTTTCTTT; CDR3: CASSLGPEKANTEAFF
J: TRBJ2-7; size: few; V: TRBV29-1; D: NA; DNA: TGCAGCGTTGTCGAACACGGCAGCTCCTACGAGCAGTACTTC; CDR3: CSVVEHGSSYEQYF
J: TRBJ2-7; size: NA; V: TRBV6-6; D: TRBD1; DNA: TGTGCCAGCAGTTACCGCCCACAGGGGGGCTACGAGCAGTACTTC; CDR3: CASSYRPQGGYEQYF
J: TRBJ1-1; size: NA; V: TRBV19; D: NA; DNA: TGTGCCAGTAGTACTATTGGACAGAACACCTTGAGAACTGAAGCTTTCTTT; CDR3: CASSTIGQNTLRTEAFF
J: TRBJ2-5; size: NA; V: TRBV5-5; D: TRBD2; DNA: TGTGCCAGCAGCGTCGGGACTAGCGGGGAAGAGACCCAGTACTTC; CDR3: CASSVGTSGEETQYF
J: TRBJ2-2; size: NA; V: TRBV29-1; D: TRBD1; DNA: TGCAGCGTCGGGACAGGGACAACCGGGGAGCTGTTTTTT; CDR3: CSVGTGTTGELFF
J: TRBJ2-1; size: NA; V: TRBV19; D: TRBD1; DNA: TGTGCCAGTAGTGACCGGGACAGGGGGCTCAATGAGCAGTTCTTC; CDR3: CASSDRDRGLNEQFF
J: TRBJ2-7; size: NA; V: TRBV9; D: NA; DNA: TGTGCCAGCAGCGTAGGCGCCCAATCAGAGGAGCAGTACTTC; CDR3: CASSVGAQSEEQYF
J: TRBJ2-5; size: NA; V: TRBV18; D: TRBD2; DNA: TGTGCCAGCTCCCTCAGAGCACGGGAGGGTTGGGAGACCCAGTACTTC; CDR3: CASSLRAREGWETQYF
J: TRBJ2-1; size: NA; V: TRBV7-2; D: TRBD2; DNA: TGTGCCAGCAGCCAAGCGGGGACTGAGCAGTTCTTC; CDR3: CASSQAGTEQFF
J: TRBJ2-2; size: NA; V: TRBV7-3; D: TRBD2; DNA: TGTGCCAGCAGCCGCCTTGGCGGGAGGGGCACCGGGGAGCTGTTTTTT; CDR3: CASSRLGGRGTGELFF
J: TRBJ2-1; size: NA; V: TRBV9; D: NA; DNA: TGTGCCAGCAGCCCGACATTCCCGAGCTCCTACAATGAGCAGTTCTTC; CDR3: CASSPTFPSSYNEQFF
J: TRBJ2-7; size: NA; V: TRBV10-3; D: NA; DNA: TGTGCCATCAGTGGAACGTCGGCCACTGCGGTGAAGCAGTACTTC; CDR3: CAISGTSATAVKQYF
J: TRBJ2-7; size: NA; V: TRBV6-6; D: NA; DNA: TGTGCCAGCAGTTACTTTAGGTTCTCCTACGAGCAGTACTTC; CDR3: CASSYFRFSYEQYF
J: TRBJ2-2; size: NA; V: TRBV5-1; D: NA; DNA: TGCGCCAGCAGCGGGGGGCTAGCCGACACCGGGGAGCTGTTTTTT; CDR3: CASSGGLADTGELFF
J: TRBJ2-7; size: NA; V: TRBV15; D: TRBD2; DNA: TGTGCCACCAGCAGAGATCGGACTAGCGGGTCTATTCCCTACGAGCAGTACTTC; CDR3: CATSRDRTSGSIPYEQYF
J: TRBJ1-5; size: NA; V: TRBV7-3; D: NA; DNA: TGTGCCAGCAGCTTGCGAACATATAGCAATCAGCCCCAGCATTTT; CDR3: CASSLRTYSNQPQHF
J: TRBJ2-2; size: NA; V: TRBV29-1; D: TRBD2; DNA: TGCAGCGTACGGACTAGCGGGAGCTCCGGGGAGCTGTTTTTT; CDR3: CSVRTSGSSGELFF
J: TRBJ1-2; size: NA; V: TRBV5-1; D: NA; DNA: TGCGCCAGCAGCGCAAACTATGGCTACACCTTC; CDR3: CASSANYGYTF
J: TRBJ2-7; size: NA; V: TRBV28; D: NA; DNA: TGTGCCAGCAGCCCTCAGATATTTGGCGAGCAGTACTTC; CDR3: CASSPQIFGEQYF
J: TRBJ2-5; size: NA; V: TRBV11-1; D: TRBD2; DNA: TGTGCCAGCAGCCGGAGACTAGCGGGAGGGGGAGAGACCCAGTACTTC; CDR3: CASSRRLAGGGETQYF
J: TRBJ1-1; size: NA; V: TRBV9; D: TRBD1; DNA: TGTGCCAGCAGCGTTTTACAGGGAAGGGGGCACACTGAAGCTTTCTTT; CDR3: CASSVLQGRGHTEAFF
J: TRBJ2-5; size: NA; V: TRBV5-1; D: TRBD1; DNA: TGCGCCAGCAGCTGGGGCTGGACAGGGGAACAAGAGACCCAGTACTTC; CDR3: CASSWGWTGEQETQYF
J: TRBJ1-5; size: NA; V: TRBV28; D: NA; DNA: TGTGCCAGCAGTTTCGATGAGCTAAATAGCAATCAGCCCCAGCATTTT; CDR3: CASSFDELNSNQPQHF
J: TRBJ2-1; size: once; V: TRBV25-1; D: NA; DNA: TGTGCCAGCAGATCGGTTATATCTAAGAATGAGCAGTTCTTC; CDR3: CASRSVISKNEQFF
J: TRBJ1-1; size: few; V: TRBV29-1; D: NA; DNA: TGCAGCGTTGAGCAGAACACTGAAGCTTTCTTT; CDR3: CSVEQNTEAFF
J: TRBJ2-7; size: NA; V: TRBV5-6; D: TRBD2; DNA: TGTGCCAGCAGCTTGGGGGGACTAGGTTCCTACGAGCAGTACTTC; CDR3: CASSLGGLGSYEQYF
J: TRBJ1-1; size: NA; V: TRBV28; D: NA; DNA: TGTGCCAGCAGTGTGACAGTTCGGGCTGAAGCTTTCTTT; CDR3: CASSVTVRAEAFF
J: TRBJ2-1; size: NA; V: TRBV5-1; D: NA; DNA: TGCGCCAGCAGCCCTCAGAACAATGAGCAGTTCTTC; CDR3: CASSPQNNEQFF
J: TRBJ2-7; size: NA; V: TRBV28; D: NA; DNA: TGTGCCAGCACTTCTTGGACCGAGCAGTACTTC; CDR3: CASTSWTEQYF
J: TRBJ2-7; size: few; V: TRBV27; D: TRBD1; DNA: TGTGCCAGCAGTTTAGGAGCTGCGACAGGGCCGCAGCAGTACTTC; CDR3: CASSLGAATGPQQYF
J: TRBJ2-7; size: NA; V: TRBV7-9; D: TRBD1; DNA: TGTGCCAGCAGCCGGACAGGGGGTCACGAGCAGTACTTC; CDR3: CASSRTGGHEQYF